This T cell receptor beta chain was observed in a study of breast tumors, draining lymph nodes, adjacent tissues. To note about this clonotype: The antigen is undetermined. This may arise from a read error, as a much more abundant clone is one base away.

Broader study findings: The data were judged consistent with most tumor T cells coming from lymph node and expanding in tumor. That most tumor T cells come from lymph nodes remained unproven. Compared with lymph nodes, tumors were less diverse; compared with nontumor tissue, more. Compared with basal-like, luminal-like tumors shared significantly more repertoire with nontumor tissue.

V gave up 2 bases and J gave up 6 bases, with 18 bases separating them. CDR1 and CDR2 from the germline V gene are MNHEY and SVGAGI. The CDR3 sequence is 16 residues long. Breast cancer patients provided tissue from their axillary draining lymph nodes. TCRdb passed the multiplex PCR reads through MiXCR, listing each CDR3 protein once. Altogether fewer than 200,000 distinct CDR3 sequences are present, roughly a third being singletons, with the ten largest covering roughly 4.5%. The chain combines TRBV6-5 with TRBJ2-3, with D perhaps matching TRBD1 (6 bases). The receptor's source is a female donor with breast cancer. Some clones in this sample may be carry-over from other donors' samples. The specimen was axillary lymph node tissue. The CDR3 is CASSYRWTDSGDTQYF. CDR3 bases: TGTGCCAGCAGTTACCGCTGGACAGACTCGGGGGATACGCAGTATTTT.